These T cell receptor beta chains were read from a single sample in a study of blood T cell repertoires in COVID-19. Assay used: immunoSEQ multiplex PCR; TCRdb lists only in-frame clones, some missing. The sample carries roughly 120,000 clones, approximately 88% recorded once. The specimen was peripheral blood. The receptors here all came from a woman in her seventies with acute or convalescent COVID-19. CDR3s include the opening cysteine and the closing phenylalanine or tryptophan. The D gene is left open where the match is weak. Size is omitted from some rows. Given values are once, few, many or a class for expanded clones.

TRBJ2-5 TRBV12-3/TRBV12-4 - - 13 TGTGCCAGCAGTTTTAACTTCCAAGAGACCCAGTACTTC CASSFNFQETQYF
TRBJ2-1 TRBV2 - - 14 TGTGCCAGCAGTTATGGGGGGGCGATAAATGAGCAGTTCTTC CASSYGGAINEQFF
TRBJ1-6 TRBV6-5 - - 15 TGTGCCAGCAGGACCGGGGGGGACCGAAATTCACCCCTCCACTTT CASRTGGDRNSPLHF
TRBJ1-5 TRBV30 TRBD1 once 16 TGTGCCTGGAGTGTATCAGACAGGGTATGGAATCAGCCCCAGCATTTT CAWSVSDRVWNQPQHF
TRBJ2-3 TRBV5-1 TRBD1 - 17 TGCGCCAGCAGCTTGGAAGGCAGGGGGCTAAGCACAGATACGCAGTATTTT CASSLEGRGLSTDTQYF
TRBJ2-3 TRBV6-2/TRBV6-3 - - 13 TGTGCCAGCAGTTACAGGGAAGGGGGTACGCAGTATTTT CASSYREGGTQYF
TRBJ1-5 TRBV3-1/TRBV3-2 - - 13 TGTGCCAGCAGCCAAGTGCAGAATCAGCCCCAGCATTTT CASSQVQNQPQHF
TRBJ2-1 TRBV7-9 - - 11 TGTGCCAGCAGCTTAGCTCAGGAGCAGTTCTTC CASSLAQEQFF
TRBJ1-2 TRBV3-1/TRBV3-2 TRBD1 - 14 TGTGCCAGCAGTCGCAACAGGGGGGACTATGGCTACACCTTC CASSRNRGDYGYTF
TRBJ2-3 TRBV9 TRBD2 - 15 TGTGCCAGCAGCGTAGAGACTAGCGAATCAGATACGCAGTATTTT CASSVETSESDTQYF
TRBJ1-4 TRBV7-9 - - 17 TGTGCCAGCAGCTTAGCGGCTGGCGGTACGACTAATGAAAAACTGTTTTTT CASSLAAGGTTNEKLFF
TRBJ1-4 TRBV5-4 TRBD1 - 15 TGTGCCAGCAGCTCAGGGACAGGGATGAATGAAAAACTGTTTTTT CASSSGTGMNEKLFF
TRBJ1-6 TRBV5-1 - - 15 TGCGCCAGCAGCTTGGCAGGGCCTCTCTATTCACCCCTCCACTTT CASSLAGPLYSPLHF
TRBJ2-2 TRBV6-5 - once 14 TGTGCCAGCAGTTACGCGAGGGACACCGGGGAGCTGTTTTTT CASSYARDTGELFF
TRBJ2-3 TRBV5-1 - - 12 TGCGCCAGCAGCTTAGAGACAGATACGCAGTATTTT CASSLETDTQYF
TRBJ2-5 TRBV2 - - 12 TGTGCCAGCATTCGTCTTCAAGAGACCCAGTACTTC CASIRLQETQYF
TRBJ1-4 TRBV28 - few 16 TGTGCCAGCAGTTTCCGGGGGGCAGCAACTAATGAAAAACTGTTTTTT CASSFRGAATNEKLFF
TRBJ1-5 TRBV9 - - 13 TGTGCCAGCAGCGTCAGCGACAATCAGCCCCAGCATTTT CASSVSDNQPQHF
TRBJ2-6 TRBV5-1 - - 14 TGCGCCAGCAGCTTGGCTTCTGGGGCCAACGTCCTGACTTTC CASSLASGANVLTF
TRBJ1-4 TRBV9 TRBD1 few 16 TGTGCCAGCAGCCCGGACAGGGGCCGATTGGGTGAAAAACTGTTTTTT CASSPDRGRLGEKLFF
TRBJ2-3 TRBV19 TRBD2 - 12 TGTGCCAGTTCTGCGGGGGCAGATACGCAGTATTTT CASSAGADTQYF
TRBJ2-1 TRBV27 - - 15 TGTGCCAGCCGTTGGCAGGTGATATCCTACAATGAGCAGTTCTTC CASRWQVISYNEQFF
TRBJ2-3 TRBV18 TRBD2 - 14 TGTGCCAGCTCGCGGGGGTTTAGCACAGATACGCAGTATTTT CASSRGFSTDTQYF
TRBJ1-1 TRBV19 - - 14 TGTGCCAGTAGTATAGCAGGGTTTGACACTGAAGCTTTCTTT CASSIAGFDTEAFF
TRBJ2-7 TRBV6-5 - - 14 TGTGCCACCGAACTAGCAAATGGATTCTACGAGCAGTACTTC CATELANGFYEQYF
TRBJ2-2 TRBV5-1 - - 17 TGCGCCAGCAGCTTGGTGGCGGGGGCGGCGGACACCGGGGAGCTGTTTTTT CASSLVAGAADTGELFF
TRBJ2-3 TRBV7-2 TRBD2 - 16 TGTGCCAGCAGCTCCACTAGCGGGAGGGCCGGAGATACGCAGTATTTT CASSSTSGRAGDTQYF
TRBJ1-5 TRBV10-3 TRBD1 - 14 TGTGCCATCGGAATACAGGGGGCATATCAGCCCCAGCATTTT CAIGIQGAYQPQHF
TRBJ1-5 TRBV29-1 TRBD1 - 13 TGCAGCGTTGCAGGGGGCATCAATCAGCCCCAGCATTTT CSVAGGINQPQHF
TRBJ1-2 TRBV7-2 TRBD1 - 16 TGTGCCAGCAGCTTGGACAGGGACTTCCTTGGCTATGGCTACACCTTC CASSLDRDFLGYGYTF
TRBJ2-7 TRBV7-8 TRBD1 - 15 TGTGCCAGCAGCTTAGGTGGGACAGGGGACGAGGAGCAGTACTTC CASSLGGTGDEEQYF
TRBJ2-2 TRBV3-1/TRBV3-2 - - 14 TGTGCCAGCAGCCAAGCCGCCGGAGAGAGGGAGCTGTTTTTT CASSQAAGERELFF
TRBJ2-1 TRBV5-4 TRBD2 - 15 TGTGCCAGCAGCGTCCGGACTAGCAGAGACAATGAGCAGTTCTTC CASSVRTSRDNEQFF
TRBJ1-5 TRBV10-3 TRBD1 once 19 TGTGCCATCAGTGAGCCACCCGGGGACAGGGGTTATAGCAATCAGCCCCAGCATTTT CAISEPPGDRGYSNQPQHF
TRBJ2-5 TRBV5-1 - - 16 TGCGCCAGCAGCTCGGCGGGGCCAGGGTCAAAAGAGACCCAGTACTTC CASSSAGPGSKETQYF
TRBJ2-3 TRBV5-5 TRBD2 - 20 TGTGCCAGCAGCTTGGTATTCTGGACTAGCGGGCTCGGAGACACAGATACGCAGTATTTT CASSLVFWTSGLGDTDTQYF
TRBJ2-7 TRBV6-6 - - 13 TGTGCCAGCAGTTACCCTAACCAGGGGGAGCAGTACTTC CASSYPNQGEQYF
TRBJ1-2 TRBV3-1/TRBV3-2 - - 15 TGTGCCAGCAGCCAGGTTACAGGCGATTCTTATGGCTACACCTTC CASSQVTGDSYGYTF
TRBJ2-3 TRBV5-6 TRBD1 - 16 TGTGCCAGCAGCTTGTTGGGACAGGGGGCGAAAGATACGCAGTATTTT CASSLLGQGAKDTQYF
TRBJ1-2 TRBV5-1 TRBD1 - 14 TGCGCCAGCAGCGAGAGACAGGGAATTGATGGCTACACCTTC CASSERQGIDGYTF
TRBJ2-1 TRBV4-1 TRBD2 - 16 TGCGCCAGCAGCCAAGAATGGCTAGCGGGGATCAATGAGCAGTTCTTC CASSQEWLAGINEQFF
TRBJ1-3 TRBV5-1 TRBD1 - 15 TGCGCCAGCAGCTATGCAGGGGGCTCTGGAAACACCATATATTTT CASSYAGGSGNTIYF
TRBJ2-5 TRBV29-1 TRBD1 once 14 TGCAGCGTTGAGGGGACAGGGGCCAGAGAGACCCAGTACTTC CSVEGTGARETQYF
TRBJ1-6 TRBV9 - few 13 TGTGCCAGCAGCCTGGGAGAGAGGACACCCCTCCACTTT CASSLGERTPLHF
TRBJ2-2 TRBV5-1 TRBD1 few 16 TGCGCCAGCAGCTCTTTACAGGGGCGCTACACCGGGGAGCTGTTTTTT CASSSLQGRYTGELFF